These 9 T cell receptor beta chains came from one sample sequenced in a study of early T cells in non-severe SARS-CoV-2 infection. TCRdb re-called the 5' RACE reads through MiXCR, storing one row per CDR3 protein. The data contain over 60,000 distinct CDR3 sequences, around 12% of them singletons. The sequencing used whole blood, collected at baseline. The receptor set was obtained from an adult who was a healthcare worker with PCR-confirmed SARS-CoV-2 infection or an uninfected control (not recorded which).

V usage is TRBV10-2 and J usage is TRBJ2-2; 8 positions match TRBD1. Trimming cost V 6 bases and J 5 bases; bases outside gene matches: 5. The germline gives CDR1 WSHSY, CDR2 SAAADI. The length of the CDR3 is 14 residues. CDR3 nucleotides: TGCGCCAGCAGGTGGACAGGGTCGACCGGGGAGCTGTTTTTT. Its translation is CASRWTGSTGELFF.

This chain uses TRBV6-5 with TRBJ2-1; D is undetermined. Germline V gene lookup returns CDR1 MNHEY and CDR2 SVGAGI. With 2 bases removed from V and 8 bases from J, the gap between germline ends came to 10 bases. CDR3 size: 13 residues. The CDR3 region has the DNA TGTGCCAGCAGTTACGGCGCAGAGGATGAGCAGTTCTTC. This translates into CASSYGAEDEQFF.

The rearrangement links TRBV19 to TRBJ1-2; D gene uncertain. Trimming left V 3 bases short and J 0 bases short, with 11 bases between. This CDR3 has 15 residues. Germline CDR1 and CDR2: LNHDA and SQIVND (reference sequence). CDR3 protein: CASSIGGRTNYGYTF. The CDR3 nucleotides read TGTGCCAGTAGTATTGGAGGCCGAACTAACTATGGCTACACCTTC.

The rearrangement joins TRBV29-1 to TRBJ1-1; TRBD1 agrees at 9 bases. V lost 3 bases and J lost 5; bases outside the gene matches: 7. This CDR3 has 14 amino acids. The germline V gene encodes CDR1 SQVTM and CDR2 ANQGSEA. The CDR3 sequence: CSVDRQGGMTEAFF. The CDR3 DNA follows: TGCAGCGTTGACCGACAGGGGGGAATGACTGAAGCTTTCTTT.

This clonotype was detected only a few times. The V and J genes are TRBV7-9 and TRBJ2-3; 7 nucleotides line up with TRBD1. The CDR3 spans 15 residues. V shed 3 bases and J 2 bases; nucleotides not matched to a gene: 5. From germline, CDR1 is SEHNR and CDR2 FQNEAQ (reference sequence). CDR3 DNA: TGTGCCAGCAGCTTCGACAGGGTATCCACAGATACGCAGTATTTT. It translates to CASSFDRVSTDTQYF.

The chain is built from TRBV28 and TRBJ2-2; D uncertain. Trimming took 4 bases from V and 3 from J, leaving 15 bases between them. Germline V gene sequence: CDR1 MDHEN, CDR2 SYDVKM. The CDR3 has 16 residues. As DNA, the CDR3 is TGTGCCAGCAGTTCCCCAGGAATGTCGGACACCGGGGAGCTGTTTTTT. Translated: CASSSPGMSDTGELFF.

This chain connects TRBV5-6 to TRBJ2-7; the match to TRBD1 covers 8 bases. CDR1 SGHDT and CDR2 YYEEEE come from the germline V gene. After removal of 3 bases from V and 3 bases from J, the junction contained 5 bases not matched to a gene. The CDR3 covers 14 residues. CDR3 nucleotides: TGTGCCAGCAGCTGGACAGGGATACACTACGAGCAGTACTTC. Translating gives CASSWTGIHYEQYF.

This clonotype occurred a few times. The chain couples TRBV20-1 to TRBJ2-2; 8 bases align to TRBD1. Germline V lookup: CDR1 DFQATT, CDR2 SNEGSKA (reference sequence). Unmatched junction bases numbered 9, after V lost 6 bases and J lost 6 bases. This CDR3 comprises 14 residues. CDR3: CSAVRQGFAGELFF. CDR3 coding DNA: TGCAGTGCCGTCCGACAGGGGTTCGCCGGGGAGCTGTTTTTT.

This clonotype was seen more than once but under ten times. This chain uses TRBV7-6 with TRBJ2-2, with D perhaps given as TRBD1 or TRBD2 (5 bases each). Germline-derived CDR1 and CDR2 are SGHVS and FNYEAQ. This CDR3 contains 13 residues. Trimming left V 4 bases short and J 7 bases short, with 10 bases between. As DNA, the CDR3 is TGTGCCAGCAGCTCGGGGACCATCGGGGAGCTGTTTTTT. Translation gives CASSSGTIGELFF.